Below are 22 T cell receptor beta chains sequenced from a single sample in a study of T cells expressing NK-cell markers. One entry per CDR3 protein, without DNA, is what TCRdb gives after re-calling the 5' RACE reads. The sample table sets out around 550,000 distinct CDR3 sequences. Sequenced material: blood T cells: a sorted CD56 or NKG2C T cell subset, CD4+ or CD8+ T cells, or bulk PBMC T cells (not recorded which). These receptors all come from a man between 18 and 35 years old in good health.

CDR3 sequence: CASSQSNRGSGNTIYF. The V call is TRBV4-3, the J call TRBJ1-3; TCRdb indicates TRBD1, and absent DNA this call remains unverified. Germline V gives CDR1 LGHNA, CDR2 YSLEER. This CDR3 has 16 amino acids.

The chain carries TRBV19 and TRBJ2-7; TCRdb lists TRBD1, though no DNA is available to test this call. The CDR3 consists of 14 residues. The germline CDR1 and CDR2 sequences are LNHDA and SQIVND (reference sequence). CDR3 loop: CASSMGQATYEQYF.

The chain uses TRBV12-3 or TRBV12-4 and TRBJ2-1; TCRdb's assignment of TRBD2 cannot be checked, as there is no DNA. This CDR3 is 17 amino acids long. CDR3 amino acids: CASSRTSGRLQFNEQFF.

This chain links TRBV5-1 with TRBJ1-3. Germline CDR1 and CDR2: SGHRS and YFSETQ. The CDR3 sequence is 15 residues long. The CDR3 loop reads CASSLQPFSGNTIYF.

The gene calls are TRBV7-9 and TRBJ1-5; as DNA is missing, the TRBD1 call by TCRdb cannot be tested. Germline CDR1 SEHNR, CDR2 FQNEAQ (reference sequence). The CDR3 length is 16 residues. CDR3 region: CASSSIIGGGNQPQHF.

The genes are TRBV19 and TRBJ2-2. The germline V gene encodes CDR1 LNHDA and CDR2 SQIVND (reference sequence). The CDR3 contains 13 residues. The CDR3 here is CASSARFTGELFF. Based on the CDR3 plus reference TRBV19 and TRBJ2-2, the full variable domain is DGGITQSPKYLFRKEGQNVTLSCEQNLNHDAMYWYRQDPGQGLRLIYYSQIVNDFQKGDIAEGYSVSREKKESFPLTVTSAQKNPTAFYLCASSARFTGELFFGEGSRLTVL.

This sequence joins TRBV12-3 or TRBV12-4 and TRBJ2-2; TCRdb's D gene call, TRBD1, goes unchecked for lack of DNA. CDR3 length: 14 residues. The CDR3 sequence is CATTQGTGTGELFF.

This rearrangement joins TRBV27 to TRBJ2-2. The germline V gene has CDR1 MNHEY and CDR2 SMNVEV (reference sequence). The CDR3 is 17 amino acids. The CDR3 sequence: CASSPQLFKLNTGELFF.

This chain connects TRBV5-1 to TRBJ2-7; the D call from TCRdb, TRBD1, cannot be confirmed without DNA. The CDR3 is 14 amino acids. Looked up from germline, CDR1 is SGHRS and CDR2 is YFSETQ. The CDR3 sequence is CASSPNRQTYEQYF.

The chain joins TRBV6-5 to TRBJ2-5. Germline CDR1 reads MNHEY; CDR2 reads SVGAGI. This CDR3 spans 14 amino acids. This CDR3 reads CASSYSGPLETQYF.

The CDR3 here is CASSLDQLNEQFF. The rearrangement uses TRBV7-9 and TRBJ2-1. Germline V gene lookup returns CDR1 SEHNR and CDR2 FQNEAQ (reference sequence). The CDR3 extends over 13 amino acids.

The chain links TRBV19 to TRBJ2-7. Germline V gene data show CDR1 as LNHDA and CDR2 as SQIVND (reference sequence). The CDR3 consists of 15 residues. Here the CDR3 reads CASSPRVGLSYEQYF.

Here the CDR3 reads CASSRLWTGEDYGYTF. V usage is TRBV7-2 and J usage is TRBJ1-2; the D gene TCRdb calls, TRBD1, cannot be checked with no DNA. CDR3 length equals 16 residues. Germline lookup yields CDR1 SGHTA and CDR2 FQGNSA.

The chain uses TRBV20-1 and TRBJ2-2; TCRdb proposes TRBD2, but this gene call is untestable without DNA. Germline-derived CDR1 and CDR2 are DFQATT and SNEGSKA (reference sequence). This CDR3 comprises 12 residues. The CDR3 is CSARGRSAELFF.

The chain combines TRBV12-3 or TRBV12-4 with TRBJ2-1; with no DNA, the TCRdb D assignment of TRBD1 cannot be verified. The CDR3 runs 15 residues. CDR3 amino acids: CASTPEVEPYNEQFF.

The chain is built from TRBV12-3 or TRBV12-4 and TRBJ1-1; absent DNA, TCRdb's TRBD1 call cannot be checked. The CDR3 totals 17 residues. The chain's CDR3 is CASSHDRGRMLNTEAFF.

The chain employs TRBV12-3 or TRBV12-4 and TRBJ2-1. The CDR3 sequence is 15 residues long. This CDR3 reads CASSLDIGRYNEQFF.

The V and J genes are TRBV9 and TRBJ2-7; TCRdb's D call of TRBD2 is untestable without DNA. Germline assignment: CDR1 SGDLS and CDR2 YYNGEE. The CDR3 sequence is 14 residues long. The CDR3 loop reads CASSPGLALHEQYF.

This chain uses TRBV12-3 or TRBV12-4 with TRBJ2-1. The CDR3 length is 12 residues. The chain's CDR3 is CASRQEGNEQFF.

The V and J genes are TRBV5-6 and TRBJ2-2; TCRdb's D gene call, TRBD2, goes unchecked for lack of DNA. This CDR3 spans 19 amino acids. CDR1 and CDR2 from the germline V gene are SGHDT and YYEEEE. The CDR3 loop reads CASSLSSGSFDANTGELFF.

V usage is TRBV29-1 and J usage is TRBJ2-3; the D call of TRBD1 rests on TCRdb alone, since no DNA is present to check it. The CDR3 runs to 14 residues. The germline V gene encodes CDR1 SQVTM and CDR2 ANQGSEA. The CDR3 sequence: CSVDLGGRSDTQYF.

The chain recombines TRBV5-1 with TRBJ2-1; TCRdb designates TRBD2, a call that cannot be tested without DNA. The CDR3 is made up of 18 amino acids. Per germline, CDR1 SGHRS and CDR2 YFSETQ. CDR3 sequence reads: CASSLAGLASRTYNEQFF.